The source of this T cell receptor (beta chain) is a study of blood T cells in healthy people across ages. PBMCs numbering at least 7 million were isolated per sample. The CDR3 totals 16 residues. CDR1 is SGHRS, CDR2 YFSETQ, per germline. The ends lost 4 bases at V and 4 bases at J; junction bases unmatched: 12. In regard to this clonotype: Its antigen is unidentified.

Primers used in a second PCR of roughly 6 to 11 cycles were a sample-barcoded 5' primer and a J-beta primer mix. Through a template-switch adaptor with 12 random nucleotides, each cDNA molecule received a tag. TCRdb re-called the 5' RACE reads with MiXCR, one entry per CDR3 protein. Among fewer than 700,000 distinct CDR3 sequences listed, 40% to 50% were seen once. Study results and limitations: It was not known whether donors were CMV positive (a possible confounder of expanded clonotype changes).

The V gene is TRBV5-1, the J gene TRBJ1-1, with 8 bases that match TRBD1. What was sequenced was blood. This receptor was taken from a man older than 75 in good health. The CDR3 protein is CASSTGWTGRGTEAFF. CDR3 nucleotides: TGCGCCAGCAGCACTGGGTGGACAGGGAGGGGCACTGAAGCTTTCTTT.